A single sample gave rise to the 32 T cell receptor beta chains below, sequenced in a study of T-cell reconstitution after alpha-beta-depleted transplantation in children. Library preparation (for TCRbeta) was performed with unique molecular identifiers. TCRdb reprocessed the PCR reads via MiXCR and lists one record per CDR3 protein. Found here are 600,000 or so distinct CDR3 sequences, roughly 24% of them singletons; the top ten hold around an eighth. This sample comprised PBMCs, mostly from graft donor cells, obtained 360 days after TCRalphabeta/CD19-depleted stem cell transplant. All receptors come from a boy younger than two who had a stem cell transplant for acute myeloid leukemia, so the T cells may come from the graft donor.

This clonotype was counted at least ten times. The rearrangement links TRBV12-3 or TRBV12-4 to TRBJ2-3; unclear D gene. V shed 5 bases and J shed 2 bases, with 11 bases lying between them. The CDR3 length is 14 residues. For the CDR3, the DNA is TGTGCCAGCAGTCCCCTACCCCCCACAGATACGCAGTATTTT. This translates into CASSPLPPTDTQYF.

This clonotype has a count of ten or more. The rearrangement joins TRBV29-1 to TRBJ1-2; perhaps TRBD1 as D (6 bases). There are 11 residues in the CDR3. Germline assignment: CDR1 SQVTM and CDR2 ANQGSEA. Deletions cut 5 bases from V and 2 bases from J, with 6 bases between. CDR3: CSVQGNYGYTF. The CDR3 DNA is TGCAGCGTTCAGGGGAACTATGGCTACACCTTC.

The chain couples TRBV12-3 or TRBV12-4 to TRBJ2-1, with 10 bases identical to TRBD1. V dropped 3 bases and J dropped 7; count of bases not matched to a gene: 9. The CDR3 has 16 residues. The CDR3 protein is CASSFSGQGVRNEQFF. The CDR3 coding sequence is TGTGCCAGCAGTTTTTCTGGACAGGGGGTAAGGAATGAGCAGTTCTTC.

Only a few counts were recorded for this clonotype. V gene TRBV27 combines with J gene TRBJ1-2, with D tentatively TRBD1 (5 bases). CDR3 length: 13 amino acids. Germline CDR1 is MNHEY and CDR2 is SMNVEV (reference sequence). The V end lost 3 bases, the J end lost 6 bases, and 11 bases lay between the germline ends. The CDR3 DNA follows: TGTGCCAGCAGTTTCGGCAGGGCGGATGGCTACACCTTC. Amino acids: CASSFGRADGYTF.

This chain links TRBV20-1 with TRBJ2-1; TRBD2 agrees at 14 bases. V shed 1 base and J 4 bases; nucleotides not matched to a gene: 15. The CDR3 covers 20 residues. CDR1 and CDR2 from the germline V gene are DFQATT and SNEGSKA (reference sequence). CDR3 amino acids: CSARGAGLAGGKGAYNEQFF. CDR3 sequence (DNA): TGCAGTGCTAGAGGAGCCGGACTAGCGGGGGGAAAAGGGGCTTACAATGAGCAGTTCTTC.

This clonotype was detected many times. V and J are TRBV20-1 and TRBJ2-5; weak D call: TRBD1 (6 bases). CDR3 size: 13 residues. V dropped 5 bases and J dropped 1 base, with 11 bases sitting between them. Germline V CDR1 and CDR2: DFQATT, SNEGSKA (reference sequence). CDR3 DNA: TGCAGTGCTGGTTCAGGGGCCCAAGAGACCCAGTACTTC. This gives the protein CSAGSGAQETQYF.

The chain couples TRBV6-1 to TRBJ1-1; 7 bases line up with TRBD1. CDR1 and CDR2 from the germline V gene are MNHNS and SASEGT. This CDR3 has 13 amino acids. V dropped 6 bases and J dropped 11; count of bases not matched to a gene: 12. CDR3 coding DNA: TGTGCCAGCAGCATTAGACAGGGAAGTGGGGCTTTCTTT. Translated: CASSIRQGSGAFF.

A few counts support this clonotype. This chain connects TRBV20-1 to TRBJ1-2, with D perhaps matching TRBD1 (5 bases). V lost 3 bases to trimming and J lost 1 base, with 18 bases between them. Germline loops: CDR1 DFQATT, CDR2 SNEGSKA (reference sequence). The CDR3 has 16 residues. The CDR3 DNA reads TGCAGTGCTAGTGGGGGGTGGCACGGAAATAACTATGGCTACACCTTC. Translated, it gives CSASGGWHGNNYGYTF.

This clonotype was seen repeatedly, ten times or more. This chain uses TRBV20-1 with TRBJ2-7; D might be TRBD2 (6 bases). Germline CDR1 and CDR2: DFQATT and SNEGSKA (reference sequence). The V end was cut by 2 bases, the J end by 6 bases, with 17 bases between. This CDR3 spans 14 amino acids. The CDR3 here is CSARSGVFNGEQYF. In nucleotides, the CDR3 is TGCAGTGCTAGATCGGGGGTGTTTAATGGCGAGCAGTACTTC.

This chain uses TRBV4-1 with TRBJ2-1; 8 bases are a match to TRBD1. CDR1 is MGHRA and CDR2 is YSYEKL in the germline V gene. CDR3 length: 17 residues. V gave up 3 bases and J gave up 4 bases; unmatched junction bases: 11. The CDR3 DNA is TGCGCCAGCAGCCACCAGACCGGGACAGGAGTTTACAATGAGCAGTTCTTC. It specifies CASSHQTGTGVYNEQFF.

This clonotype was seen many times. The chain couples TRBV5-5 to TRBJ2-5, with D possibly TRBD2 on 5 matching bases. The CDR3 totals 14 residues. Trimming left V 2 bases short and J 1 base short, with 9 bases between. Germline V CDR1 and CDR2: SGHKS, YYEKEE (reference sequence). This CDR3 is CASSLGLLQETQYF. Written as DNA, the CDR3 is TGTGCCAGCAGCTTAGGACTCCTCCAAGAGACCCAGTACTTC.

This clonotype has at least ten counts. Written as DNA, the CDR3 is TGTGCCAGCAGCGTAGGCGGAGGGAGAGGCGCGGAGACCCAGTACTTC. Its translation is CASSVGGGRGAETQYF. This chain connects TRBV9 to TRBJ2-5; possibly TRBD2 for D (6 bases). V gave up 0 bases and J gave up 5 bases, with 17 bases separating them. The CDR3 is 16 amino acids. The germline CDR1 and CDR2 sequences are SGDLS and YYNGEE.

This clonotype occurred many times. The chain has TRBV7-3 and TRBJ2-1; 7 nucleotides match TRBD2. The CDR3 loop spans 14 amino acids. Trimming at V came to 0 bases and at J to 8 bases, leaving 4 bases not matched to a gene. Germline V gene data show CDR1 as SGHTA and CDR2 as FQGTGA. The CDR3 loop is CASSLTGEGDEQFF. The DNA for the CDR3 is TGTGCCAGCAGCTTAACGGGGGAGGGCGATGAGCAGTTCTTC.

The CDR3 DNA sequence: TGTGCCACCAGTGTTGGGCGGTTAGGAGAGACCCAGTACTTC. Residues: CATSVGRLGETQYF. The J gene is TRBJ2-5, the V gene TRBV24-1; D remains unclear. Per the germline V gene, CDR1 is KGHDR and CDR2 is SFDVKD. The CDR3 consists of 14 residues. Trimming shortened V by 5 bases and J by 4 bases, and 13 bases separated the two germline ends.

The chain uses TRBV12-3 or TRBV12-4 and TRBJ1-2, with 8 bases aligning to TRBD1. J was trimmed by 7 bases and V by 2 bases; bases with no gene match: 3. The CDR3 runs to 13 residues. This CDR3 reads CASSLTGGTGYTF. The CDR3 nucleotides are TGTGCCAGCAGTTTAACAGGGGGAACTGGCTACACCTTC.

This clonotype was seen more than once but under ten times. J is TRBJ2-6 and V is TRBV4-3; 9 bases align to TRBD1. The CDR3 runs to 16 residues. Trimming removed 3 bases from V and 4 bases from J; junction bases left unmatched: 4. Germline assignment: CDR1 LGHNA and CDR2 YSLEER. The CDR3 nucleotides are TGCGCCAGCAGCCAGGGGACAGGGTACGGGGCCAACGTCCTGACTTTC. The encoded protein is CASSQGTGYGANVLTF.

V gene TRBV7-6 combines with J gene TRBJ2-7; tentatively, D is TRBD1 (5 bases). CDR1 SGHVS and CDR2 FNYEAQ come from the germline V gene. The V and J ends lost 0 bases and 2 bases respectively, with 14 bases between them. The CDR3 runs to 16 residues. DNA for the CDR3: TGTGCCAGCAGCTTAGCGGTAAGGTCAGGGCCCTACGAGCAGTACTTC. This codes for CASSLAVRSGPYEQYF.

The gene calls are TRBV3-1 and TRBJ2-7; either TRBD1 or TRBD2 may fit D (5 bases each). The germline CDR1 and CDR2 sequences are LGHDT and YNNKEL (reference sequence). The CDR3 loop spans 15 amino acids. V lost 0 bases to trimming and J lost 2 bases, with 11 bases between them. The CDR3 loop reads CASSQDWGTAYEQYV. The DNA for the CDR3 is TGTGCCAGCAGCCAAGATTGGGGGACGGCCTACGAGCAGTACGTC.

The CDR3: CSVEGWGTEAFF. Here the CDR3 DNA reads TGCAGCGTTGAGGGATGGGGAACTGAAGCTTTCTTT. This chain links TRBV29-1 with TRBJ1-1; D call uncertain. Germline V gene lookup returns CDR1 SQVTM and CDR2 ANQGSEA. The CDR3 is 12 amino acids. V was clipped by 3 bases and J by 5 bases, with 10 bases between them.

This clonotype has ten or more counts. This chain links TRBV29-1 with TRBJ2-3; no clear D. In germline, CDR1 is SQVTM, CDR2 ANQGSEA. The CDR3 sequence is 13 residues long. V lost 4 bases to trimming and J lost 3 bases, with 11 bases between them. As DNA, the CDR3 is TGCAGCGTTGTTGGGGTGATGACAGATACGCAGTATTTT. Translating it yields CSVVGVMTDTQYF.

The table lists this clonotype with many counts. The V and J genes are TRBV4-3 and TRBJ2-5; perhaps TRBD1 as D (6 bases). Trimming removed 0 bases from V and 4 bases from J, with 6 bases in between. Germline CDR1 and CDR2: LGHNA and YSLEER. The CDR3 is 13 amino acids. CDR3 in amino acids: CASSQDRGETQYF. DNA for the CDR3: TGCGCCAGCAGCCAAGACAGGGGAGAGACCCAGTACTTC.

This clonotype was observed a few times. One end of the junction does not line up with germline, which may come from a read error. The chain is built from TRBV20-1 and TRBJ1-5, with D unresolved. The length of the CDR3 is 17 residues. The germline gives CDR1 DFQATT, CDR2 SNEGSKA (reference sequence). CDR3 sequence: CCARDLRADYSNQPQHF. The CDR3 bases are TGCTGTGCTAGAGATCTAAGGGCGGATTATAGCAATCAGCCCCAGCATTTT.

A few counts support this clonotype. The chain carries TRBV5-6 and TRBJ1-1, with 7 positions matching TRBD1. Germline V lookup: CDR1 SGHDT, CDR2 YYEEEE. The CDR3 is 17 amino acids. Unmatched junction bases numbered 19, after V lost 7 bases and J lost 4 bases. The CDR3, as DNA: TGTGCCAGCGTCCGACAGGGCGGTCTAAGGTGGGGCACTGAAGCTTTCTTT. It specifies CASVRQGGLRWGTEAFF. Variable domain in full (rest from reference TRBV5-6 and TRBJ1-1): DAGVTQSPTHLIKTRGQQVTLRCSPKSGHDTVSWYQQALGQGPQFIFQYYEEEERQRGNFPDRFSGHQFPNYSSELNVNALLLGDSALYLCASVRQGGLRWGTEAFFGQGTRLTVV.

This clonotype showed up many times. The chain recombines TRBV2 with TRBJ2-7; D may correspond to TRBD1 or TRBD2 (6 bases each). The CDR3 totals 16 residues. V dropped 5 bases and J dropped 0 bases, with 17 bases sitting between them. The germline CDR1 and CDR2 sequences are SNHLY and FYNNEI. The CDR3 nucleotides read TGTGCCAGCAGTCCCCCGGGGGCCTACGGCTCCTACGAGCAGTACGTC. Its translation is CASSPPGAYGSYEQYV.

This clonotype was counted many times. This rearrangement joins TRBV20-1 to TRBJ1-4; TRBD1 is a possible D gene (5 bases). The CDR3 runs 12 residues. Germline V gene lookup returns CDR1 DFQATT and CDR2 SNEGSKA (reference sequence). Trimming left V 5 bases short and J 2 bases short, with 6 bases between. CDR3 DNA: TGCAGTGCTGCAGGGACTAATGAAAAACTGTTTTTT. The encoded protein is CSAAGTNEKLFF.

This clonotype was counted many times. CDR3 DNA sequence: TGCAGCGTTGAGGGCCTCTCTGGGGCCAACGTCCTGACTTTC. Its translation is CSVEGLSGANVLTF. The chain is built from TRBV29-1 and TRBJ2-6; D remains unclear. Germline V gives CDR1 SQVTM, CDR2 ANQGSEA. This CDR3 comprises 14 residues. V dropped 3 bases and J dropped 0 bases, with 6 bases sitting between them. Full variable domain (outside the CDR3, taken from reference TRBV29-1 and TRBJ2-6): SAVISQKPSRDICQRGTSLTIQCQVDSQVTMMFWYRQQPGQSLTLIATANQGSEATYESGFVIDKFPISRPNLTFSTLTVSNMSPEDSSIYLCSVEGLSGANVLTFGAGSRLTVL.

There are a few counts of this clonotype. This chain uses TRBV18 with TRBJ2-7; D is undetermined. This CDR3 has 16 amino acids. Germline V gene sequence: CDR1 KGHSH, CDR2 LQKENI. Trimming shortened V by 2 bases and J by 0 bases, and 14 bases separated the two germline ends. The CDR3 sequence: CASSPVQAFSSYEQYV. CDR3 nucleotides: TGTGCCAGCTCACCAGTTCAGGCCTTCAGCTCCTACGAGCAGTACGTC.

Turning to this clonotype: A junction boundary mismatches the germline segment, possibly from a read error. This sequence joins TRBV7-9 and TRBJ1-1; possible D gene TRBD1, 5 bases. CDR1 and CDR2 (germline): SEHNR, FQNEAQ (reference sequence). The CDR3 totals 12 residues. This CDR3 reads CASSLETLDSRF. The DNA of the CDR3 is TGTGCCAGCAGCTTAGAGACTTTAGACAGCCGGTTT.

Here the CDR3 DNA reads TGTGCCAGCAGTGACCTCCCGGGACAGACACATGAAAAACTGTTTTTT. This codes for CASSDLPGQTHEKLFF. V usage is TRBV6-1 and J usage is TRBJ1-4; TRBD1 agrees at 7 bases. Unmatched junction bases numbered 10, after V lost 3 bases and J lost 6 bases. Looked up from germline, CDR1 is MNHNS and CDR2 is SASEGT. The CDR3 has 16 amino acids.

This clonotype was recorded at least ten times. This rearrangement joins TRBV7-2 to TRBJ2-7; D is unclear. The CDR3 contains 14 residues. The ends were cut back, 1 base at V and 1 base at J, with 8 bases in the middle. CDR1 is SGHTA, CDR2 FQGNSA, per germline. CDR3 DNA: TGTGCCAGCAGCTTAGGGAGAAATTCCTACGAGCAGTACTTC. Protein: CASSLGRNSYEQYF.

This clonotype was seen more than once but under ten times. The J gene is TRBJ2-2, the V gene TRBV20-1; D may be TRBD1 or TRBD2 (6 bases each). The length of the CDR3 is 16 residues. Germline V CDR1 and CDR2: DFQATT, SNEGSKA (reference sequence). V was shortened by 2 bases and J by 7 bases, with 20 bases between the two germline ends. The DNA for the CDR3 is TGCAGTGCTAGACCCCTCTGGGGGGCCGAGGGCGGGGAGCTGTTTTTT. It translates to CSARPLWGAEGGELFF.

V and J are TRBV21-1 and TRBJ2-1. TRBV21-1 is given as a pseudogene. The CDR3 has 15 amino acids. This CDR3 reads CASSKIRLYYNEQFF. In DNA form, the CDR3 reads TGTGCCAGCAGCAAGATTCGACTTTATTACAATGAGCAGTTCTTC.